The present T cell receptor (beta chain) was sequenced within a study of T-cell reconstitution after alpha-beta-depleted transplantation in children. The V end was cut by 0 bases, the J end by 0 bases, with 15 bases between. There are 17 residues in the CDR3. Looked up from germline, CDR1 is SGHRS and CDR2 is YFSETQ. This clonotype was seen only a few times. Its antigen is undetermined. Unique molecular identifiers were incorporated when the TCRbeta library was constructed. TCRdb processed the PCR reads anew with MiXCR; each CDR3 protein has one entry. The sample has 300,000 to 350,000 distinct CDR3 sequences, about 16% seen once. Study-wide results and limits: Expanded graft clones numbering several hundred reportedly gave rise to alpha-beta T cells about two months after transplant. In some patients, recipient T cells and intrathymic progenitors surviving conditioning explained high day-60 diversity. Among T cells one year after transplant, newly produced cells accounted for most counts and diversity.

The source of this sequence is a male patient under 10 years old who had a stem cell transplant for acute lymphoblastic leukemia, so the T cells may come from the graft donor. The chain joins TRBV5-1 to TRBJ1-1; D remains unclear. The sequencing used PBMCs, mostly from graft donor cells, collected 360 days after TCRalphabeta/CD19-depleted stem cell transplant. The CDR3 DNA sequence: TGCGCCAGCAGCTTGGGTCTTGGGGTTCCGATGAACACTGAAGCTTTCTTT. Translating gives CASSLGLGVPMNTEAFF.